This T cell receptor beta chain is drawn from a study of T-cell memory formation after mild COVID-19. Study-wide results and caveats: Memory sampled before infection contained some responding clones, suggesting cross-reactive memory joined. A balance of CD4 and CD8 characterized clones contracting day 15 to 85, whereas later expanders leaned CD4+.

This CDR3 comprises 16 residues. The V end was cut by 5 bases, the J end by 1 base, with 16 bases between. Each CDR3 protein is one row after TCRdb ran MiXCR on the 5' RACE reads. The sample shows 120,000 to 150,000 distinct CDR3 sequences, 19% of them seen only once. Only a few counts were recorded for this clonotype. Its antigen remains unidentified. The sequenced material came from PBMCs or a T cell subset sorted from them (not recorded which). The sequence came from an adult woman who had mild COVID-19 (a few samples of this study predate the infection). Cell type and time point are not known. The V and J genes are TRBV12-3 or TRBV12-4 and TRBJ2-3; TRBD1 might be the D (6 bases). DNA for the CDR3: TGTGCCAGCAGTACAGGGCTAGTATCTGGCACAGATACGCAGTATTTT. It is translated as CASSTGLVSGTDTQYF.